The table lists the clone carrying this T cell receptor beta chain with a few counts. Its antigen is unidentified. The library was built from roughly 400 ng RNA with molecular barcoded adaptors for alpha/delta and beta/gamma chains. TCRdb redid the calling of the reads with MiXCR, one entry per CDR3 protein. Of more than 70,000 distinct CDR3 sequences listed, 20% to 25% are singletons. These data are taken from a study of read filtering for tumor transcriptome and immune sequencing. Study-level background: After DNase treatment, RNA was made into whole-transcriptome libraries. Broader study findings: IR-seq and RNA-seq agreed better without single-read clonotypes.

The sample taken for sequencing was a population of CD138-negative cells sorted from bone marrow. This clonotype was obtained from a donor at least 40 years old with multiple myeloma.

The CDR3 sequence: CSARPTGGLSYGYTF. Here the CDR3 DNA reads TGCAGTGCTAGACCTACAGGGGGTCTTAGCTATGGCTACACCTTC. The chain is built from TRBV20-1 and TRBJ1-2; 8 bases agree with TRBD1. In germline, CDR1 is DFQATT, CDR2 SNEGSKA (reference sequence). The trim removed 2 bases at V and 4 bases at J, leaving 9 bases unmatched. The CDR3 sequence is 15 residues long.